The text below deals with one T cell receptor (beta chain). The antigen is unknown. This record belongs to a study of cytomegalovirus exposure and HLA in healthy donors. Both 60 Vbeta primers and 13 Jbeta primers went into the PCR. The data were produced by immunoSEQ multiplex PCR, yet TCRdb's version contains in-frame clones alone and is incomplete. In the table there are approximately 110,000 clones, approximately 80% of which are singletons. Study results and caveats: The study labeled 164 TCR beta chains cytomegalovirus-associated.

Trimming took 0 bases from V and 4 from J; bases not matched to a gene: 9. Per germline, CDR1 SGHKS and CDR2 YYEKEE (reference sequence). There are 17 residues in the CDR3. These donors counted as nominally healthy when sampled, but unrecorded immune exposures were likely. The chain joins TRBV5-5 to TRBJ1-5; 8 bases line up with TRBD1. The receptor was isolated from a woman in her 30s in good health and CMV-seropositive. Sequenced: PBMCs. CDR3 protein: CASSLDDMGQVNQPQHF. CDR3 nucleotides: TGTGCCAGCAGCTTGGACGATATGGGACAGGTTAATCAGCCCCAGCATTTT.